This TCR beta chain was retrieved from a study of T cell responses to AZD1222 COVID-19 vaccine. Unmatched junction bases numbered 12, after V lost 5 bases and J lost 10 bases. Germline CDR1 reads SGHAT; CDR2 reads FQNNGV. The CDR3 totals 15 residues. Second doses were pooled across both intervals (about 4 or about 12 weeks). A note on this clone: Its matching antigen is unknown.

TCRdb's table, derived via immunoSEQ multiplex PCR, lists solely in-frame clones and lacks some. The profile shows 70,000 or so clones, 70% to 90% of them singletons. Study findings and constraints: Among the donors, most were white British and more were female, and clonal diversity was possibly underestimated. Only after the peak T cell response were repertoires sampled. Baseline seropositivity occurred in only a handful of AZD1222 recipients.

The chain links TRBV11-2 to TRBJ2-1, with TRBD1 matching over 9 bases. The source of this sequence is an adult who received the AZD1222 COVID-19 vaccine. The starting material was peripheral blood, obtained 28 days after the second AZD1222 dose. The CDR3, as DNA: TGTGCCAGCAGCGAACAGGGGGCGGGGGAGGTAGAGCAGTTCTTC. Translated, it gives CASSEQGAGEVEQFF. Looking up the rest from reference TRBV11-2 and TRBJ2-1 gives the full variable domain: EAGVAQSPRYKIIEKRQSVAFWCNPISGHATLYWYQQILGQGPKLLIQFQNNGVVDDSQLPKDRFSAERLKGVDSTLKIQPAKLEDSAVYLCASSEQGAGEVEQFFGPGTRLTVL.